This T cell receptor beta chain was captured by sequencing in a study of pediatric ulcerative colitis. Study-wide results and caveats: Two rectal CDR3 clonotypes occurred in all ulcerative colitis patients. Clonal expansions reduced rectal repertoire diversity in acute severe colitis. Compared with controls, ulcerative colitis showed greater blood-rectum clone sharing.

The CDR3 totals 15 residues. Trimming took 3 bases from V and 7 from J; bases not matched to a gene: 9. Germline V gene data show CDR1 as KGHSH and CDR2 as LQKENI. Turning to this clone: The antigen is undetermined.

This was a survey-level run. Repertoires were generated with immunoSEQ multiplex PCR, while TCRdb's copy carries only in-frame clones and drops some. This table holds about 36,000 clones, roughly 83% found once. Sequenced material: blood. The chain has TRBV18 and TRBJ1-1; 9 nucleotides agree with TRBD1. This TCR came from a girl between 5 and 17 years old with moderate ulcerative colitis. The CDR3 loop is CASSPNRGQRGEAFF. CDR3 nucleotide sequence: TGTGCCAGCTCACCGAACAGGGGGCAACGAGGTGAAGCTTTCTTT.